Detailed here is one T cell receptor beta chain. Trimming left V 7 bases short and J 6 bases short, with 12 bases between. The germline V gene has CDR1 SNHLY and CDR2 FYNNEI. The CDR3 has 12 amino acids. This sample stems from a study of technical replicates of blood from a handful of donors. Assay used: immunoSEQ multiplex PCR; TCRdb lists only in-frame clones, some missing. This table holds under 95,000 clones, 98% found once. The TCR sequence derives from a human donor in good health. The material sequenced was T cells isolated from PBMCs. V gene TRBV2 combines with J gene TRBJ1-2, with D unresolved. The chain's CDR3 is CASTSVANGYTF. The DNA of the CDR3 is TGTGCCAGCACGAGCGTCGCCAATGGCTACACCTTC. Together with reference TRBV2 and TRBJ1-2, the CDR3 gives the full variable domain: EPEVTQTPSHQVTQMGQEVILRCVPISNHLYFYWYRQILGQKVEFLVSFYNNEISEKSEIFDDQFSVERPDGSNFTLKIRSTKLEDSAMYFCASTSVANGYTFGSGTRLTVV.